The 15 T cell receptor beta chains reported below all come from one sample, sequenced in a study of patients with pleural tuberculosis. One entry per CDR3 protein, called by TCRdb with MiXCR from the reads. The sample contains 40,000 to 55,000 distinct CDR3 sequences, less than 9.5% of which appear only once. Receptor source: a human donor with pleural tuberculosis.

The table lists this clonotype with many counts. The V call is TRBV20-1, the J call TRBJ2-3; 9 nucleotides align to TRBD1. This CDR3 has 15 residues. With V trimmed by 6 bases and J by 2 bases, 9 bases remained unmatched. Germline-derived CDR1 and CDR2 are DFQATT and SNEGSKA (reference sequence). The CDR3 region is CSARDRVLPTDTQYF. CDR3 sequence (DNA): TGCAGTGCGCGGGACAGGGTTTTACCCACAGATACGCAGTATTTT.

This clonotype was seen a handful of times. The chain uses TRBV29-1 and TRBJ1-4, with D perhaps TRBD1 (5 bases). The CDR3 is made up of 12 amino acids. The V and J ends lost 1 base and 6 bases respectively, with 6 bases between them. CDR1 SQVTM and CDR2 ANQGSEA come from the germline V gene. CDR3: CSVEARDEKLFF. Here the CDR3 DNA reads TGCAGCGTTGAAGCCAGGGATGAAAAACTGTTTTTT.

The table lists this clonotype with many counts. This sequence joins TRBV4-1 and TRBJ2-2; D is possibly TRBD2 (5 bases). Germline CDR1 is MGHRA and CDR2 is YSYEKL. The ends were cut back, 0 bases at V and 2 bases at J, with 10 bases in the middle. This CDR3 is built from 16 residues. The CDR3 is CASSQDLEANTGELFF. The CDR3 nucleotides are TGCGCCAGCAGCCAAGATCTGGAGGCAAACACCGGGGAGCTGTTTTTT.

This clonotype was detected ten times or more. The V and J genes are TRBV12-3 or TRBV12-4 and TRBJ1-3; D call uncertain. CDR3 length: 14 residues. Deletions cut 3 bases from V and 0 bases from J, with 6 bases between. Here the CDR3 reads CASSFYGSGNTIYF. CDR3 nucleotide sequence: TGTGCCAGCAGTTTTTACGGCTCTGGAAACACCATATATTTT.

This clonotype was counted ten times or more. The rearrangement joins TRBV12-5 to TRBJ1-2; unclear D gene. V was clipped by 1 base and J by 5 bases, with 5 bases between them. Looked up from germline, CDR1 is LGHNT and CDR2 is FRNRAP. The CDR3 has 12 amino acids. CDR3 coding DNA: TGTGCTAGTGGTTTGGGACTTTATGGCTACACCTTC. Translating it yields CASGLGLYGYTF.

This clonotype occurred many times. The chain is built from TRBV12-3 or TRBV12-4 and TRBJ1-5; D gene ambiguous. V lost 5 bases to trimming and J lost 0 bases, with 14 bases between them. This CDR3 is 16 amino acids long. The CDR3 DNA reads TGTGCCAGCAGTCTCAAGGGAGGGTCTAGCAATCAGCCCCAGCATTTT. Translating it yields CASSLKGGSSNQPQHF.

This clonotype was seen at least ten times. This chain joins TRBV15 and TRBJ1-5; D is ambiguous. Germline V gives CDR1 LNHNV, CDR2 YYDKDF (reference sequence). V lost 0 bases and J 10 bases, leaving 10 bases between the germline ends. This CDR3 has 13 residues. CDR3 amino acids: CATSRDEASPQHF. The CDR3 nucleotides are TGTGCCACCAGCAGAGATGAGGCCTCCCCCCAGCATTTT.

This clonotype has ten or more counts. This chain connects TRBV25-1 to TRBJ2-3; 13 bases fit TRBD2. The V gene end was trimmed by 6 bases and the J gene end by 3 bases; junction bases not matched to a gene: 6. Germline-derived CDR1 and CDR2 are MGHDK and SYGVNS. The CDR3 loop spans 16 amino acids. The CDR3 coding sequence is TGTGCCAGCAGCCCTATGACTAGCGGGAGGACAGATACGCAGTATTTT. Translating gives CASSPMTSGRTDTQYF.

In this sample, this clonotype turned up many times. V and J are TRBV5-6 and TRBJ1-2; the match to TRBD1 covers 8 bases. Trimming removed 2 bases from V and 4 bases from J; junction bases left unmatched: 1. Germline V lookup: CDR1 SGHDT, CDR2 YYEEEE. There are 13 residues in the CDR3. In nucleotides, the CDR3 is TGTGCCAGCAGCTTAGGGACAGGCTATGGCTACACCTTC. Protein product: CASSLGTGYGYTF.

The gene calls are TRBV20-1 and TRBJ1-1; no clear D gene. The length of the CDR3 is 14 residues. CDR1 DFQATT and CDR2 SNEGSKA come from the germline V gene (reference sequence). V lost 6 bases and J 6 bases, leaving 20 bases between the germline ends. This CDR3 is CSASSLAGIAEAFF. The CDR3 DNA reads as TGCAGTGCCAGCAGCTTAGCGGGGATCGCTGAAGCTTTCTTT.

This clonotype was seen more than once but under ten times. CDR3 protein: CASRPPSGDDYEQYF. In DNA form, the CDR3 reads TGTGCCAGCAGGCCTCCGAGCGGGGACGACTACGAGCAGTACTTC. The chain is built from TRBV2 and TRBJ2-7; 7 bases match TRBD2. The CDR3 consists of 15 residues. CDR1 and CDR2 (germline): SNHLY, FYNNEI. The V and J ends lost 6 bases and 3 bases, in that order; junction bases with no gene match: 11.

The rearrangement joins TRBV14 to TRBJ1-2, with no clear D. The germline V gene has CDR1 SGHDN and CDR2 FVKESK. The CDR3 spans 14 residues. Trimming took 0 bases from V and 8 from J, leaving 13 bases between them. CDR3 nucleotide sequence: TGTGCCAGCAGCCAAGAGGGCTCCTTTAGGGGCTACACCTTC. This codes for CASSQEGSFRGYTF. The full variable domain, rest sourced from reference TRBV14 and TRBJ1-2, is EAGVTQFPSHSVIEKGQTVTLRCDPISGHDNLYWYRRVMGKEIKFLLHFVKESKQDESGMPNNRFLAERTGGTYSTLKVQPAELEDSGVYFCASSQEGSFRGYTFGSGTRLTVV.

The V call is TRBV11-2, the J call TRBJ2-5, with D perhaps TRBD2 (5 bases). Germline values: CDR1 SGHAT, CDR2 FQNNGV. V was clipped by 1 base and J by 2 bases, with 8 bases between them. The CDR3 extends over 14 amino acids. The CDR3 is CASSLGAVQETQYF. Here the CDR3 DNA reads TGTGCCAGCAGCTTAGGAGCGGTACAAGAGACCCAGTACTTC.

This clonotype was counted at least ten times. The rearrangement uses TRBV18 and TRBJ1-3; D is ambiguous. CDR1 is KGHSH and CDR2 is LQKENI in the germline V gene. V was pared by 2 bases and J by 0 bases, with 14 bases between. The CDR3 runs to 17 residues. In DNA form, the CDR3 reads TGTGCCAGCTCACCAATCGGTGGAGGGCTCTCTGGAAACACCATATATTTT. It specifies CASSPIGGGLSGNTIYF. The full variable domain, with the rest looked up from reference TRBV18 and TRBJ1-3, is NAGVMQNPRHLVRRRGQEARLRCSPMKGHSHVYWYRQLPEEGLKFMVYLQKENIIDESGMPKERFSAEFPKEGPSILRIQQVVRGDSAAYFCASSPIGGGLSGNTIYFGEGSWLTVV.

Comment on this clonotype: A much bigger clone sits one base away, suggesting this may be a read error. Given the absence of the conserved phenylalanine or tryptophan at the CDR3 end, a read error is likely. The genes are TRBV20-1 and TRBJ2-5; a possible D gene is TRBD1 (6 bases). CDR1 is DFQATT and CDR2 is SNEGSKA in the germline V gene (reference sequence). The CDR3 has 14 amino acids. V gave up 5 bases and J gave up 2 bases, with 15 bases separating them. CDR3 sequence reads: CSAWGRTEQETQYL. The CDR3 nucleotides read TGCAGTGCTTGGGGTCGGACAGAACAAGAGACCCAGTACTTA.